This T cell receptor (beta chain) was observed in a study of radiotherapy plus CTLA-4 blockade in lung cancer. Study details: Of all patients, around 18% responded objectively and 31% showed disease control. Study-wide findings and caveats: Clones derived from tumor TCRs expanded in blood after radiotherapy plus ipilimumab. Early clonal dynamics of blood T cells, together with interferon-beta, were reported as the best response predictor.

The study gave focal radiation plus ipilimumab CTLA-4 blockade to patients with chemo-refractory metastatic non-small-cell lung cancer. Germline lookup yields CDR1 MNHEY and CDR2 SVGAGI. The CDR3 totals 11 residues. V was pared by 8 bases and J by 3 bases, with 7 bases between. TCRdb's table, derived via immunoSEQ multiplex PCR, lists solely in-frame clones and lacks some. The profile shows roughly 63,000 clones, about 72% of them singletons. Remarks on this clone: Its antigen is still unknown.

V gene TRBV6-5 combines with J gene TRBJ1-1; D not resolved. Specimen: peripheral blood, collected from a patient treated with radiotherapy plus ipilimumab. The source is a human donor with non-small cell lung cancer whose response to radiotherapy plus ipilimumab could not be evaluated. This chain's CDR3 is CASGRDTEAFF. In nucleotides, the CDR3 is TGTGCCAGCGGCCGGGACACTGAAGCTTTCTTT.